This T cell receptor beta chain was retrieved from a study of blood T cell repertoires in COVID-19. For the study at large: Sites across the United States, Italy and Spain contributed samples from acute and convalescent COVID-19. PBMCs, B-cell-depleted T cells, or T cells provided the cDNA or gDNA that made up the material.

CDR3 length: 19 residues. The V gene lost 1 base and the J gene lost 0 bases, with 19 bases spanning the gap. CDR1 LGHDT and CDR2 YNNKEL come from the germline V gene (reference sequence). Study processing details: Amplified reference gene primers provided the basis for estimating nucleated cell counts. Clones were read by immunoSEQ multiplex PCR, and TCRdb kept only the in-frame ones, dropping some. For V, J and clone size, that table is used; D and trimming come from the DNA. The sample records around 69,000 clones, 89% being singletons. V usage is TRBV3-1 (or the pseudogene TRBV3-2) and J usage is TRBJ2-1, with D possibly TRBD2 on 8 matching bases. Input material: peripheral blood. This sequence was found in a woman aged 45-59 years with active COVID-19. The CDR3 sequence: CASSQGGGSAGGSYNEQFF. DNA for the CDR3: TGTGCCAGCAGCCAAGGAGGGGGCTCGGCGGGAGGCTCCTACAATGAGCAGTTCTTC.